The source of this T cell receptor beta chain is a study of blood T cell repertoires in COVID-19. How the authors handled the data: Estimation of nucleated cell counts was performed using reference gene primer amplification. Method: immunoSEQ multiplex PCR; TCRdb's copy keeps in-frame clones and lacks some. V, J and clone size are those of that table, while D and trimming were read from the DNA. The sample includes approximately 260,000 clones, around 87% of them seen just once. V gave up 5 bases and J gave up 1 base, with 12 bases separating them. The CDR3 loop spans 15 amino acids. CDR1 and CDR2 (germline): SGHAT, FQDESV (reference sequence).

The TCR was taken from a man aged 55-75 years who had recovered from COVID-19. The V and J genes are TRBV11-1 and TRBJ2-1, with TRBD2 as a possible D gene (6 bases). The specimen sequenced was peripheral blood. The CDR3 is CASSNPGGSYNEQFF. For the CDR3, the DNA is TGTGCCAGCAGCAACCCCGGGGGATCCTACAATGAGCAGTTCTTC.